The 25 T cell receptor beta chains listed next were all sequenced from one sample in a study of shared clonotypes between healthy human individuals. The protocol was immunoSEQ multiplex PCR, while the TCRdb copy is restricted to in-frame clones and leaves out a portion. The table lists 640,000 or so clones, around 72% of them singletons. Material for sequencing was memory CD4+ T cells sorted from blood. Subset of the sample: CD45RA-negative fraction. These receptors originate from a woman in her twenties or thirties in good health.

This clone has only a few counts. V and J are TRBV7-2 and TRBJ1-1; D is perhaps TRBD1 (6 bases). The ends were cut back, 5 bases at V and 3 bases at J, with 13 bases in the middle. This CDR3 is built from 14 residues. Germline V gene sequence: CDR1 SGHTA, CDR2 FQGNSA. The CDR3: CASSTYRDDTEAFF. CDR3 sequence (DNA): TGTGCCAGCAGCACATACAGGGATGACACTGAAGCTTTCTTT.

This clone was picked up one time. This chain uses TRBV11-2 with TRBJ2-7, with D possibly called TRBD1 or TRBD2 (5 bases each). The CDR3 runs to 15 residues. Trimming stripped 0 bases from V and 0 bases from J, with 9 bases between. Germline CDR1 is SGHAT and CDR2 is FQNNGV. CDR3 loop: CASSLDWGNSYEQYF. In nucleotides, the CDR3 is TGTGCCAGCAGCTTAGATTGGGGGAACTCCTACGAGCAGTACTTC.

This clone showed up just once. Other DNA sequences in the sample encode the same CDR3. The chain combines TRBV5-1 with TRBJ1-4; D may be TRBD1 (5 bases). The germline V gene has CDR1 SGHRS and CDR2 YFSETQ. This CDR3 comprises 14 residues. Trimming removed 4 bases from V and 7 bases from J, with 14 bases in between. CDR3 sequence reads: CASSPGTEGEKLFF. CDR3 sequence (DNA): TGCGCCAGCAGCCCTGGGACGGAAGGTGAAAAACTGTTTTTT. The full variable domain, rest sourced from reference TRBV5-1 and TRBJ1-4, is KAGVTQTPRYLIKTRGQQVTLSCSPISGHRSVSWYQQTPGQGLQFLFEYFSETQRNKGNFPGRFSGRQFSNSRSEMNVSTLELGDSALYLCASSPGTEGEKLFFGSGTQLSVL.

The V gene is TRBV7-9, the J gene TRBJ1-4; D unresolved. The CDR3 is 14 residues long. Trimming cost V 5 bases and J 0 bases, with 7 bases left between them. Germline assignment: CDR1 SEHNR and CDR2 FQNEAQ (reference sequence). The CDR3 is CASSQDATNEKLFF. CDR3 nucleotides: TGTGCCAGCAGCCAAGATGCAACTAATGAAAAACTGTTTTTT.

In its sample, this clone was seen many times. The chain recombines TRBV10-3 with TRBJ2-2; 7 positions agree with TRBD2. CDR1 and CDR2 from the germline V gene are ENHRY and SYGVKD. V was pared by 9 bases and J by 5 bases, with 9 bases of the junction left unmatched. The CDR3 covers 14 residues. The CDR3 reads CAIRAGPGTGELFF. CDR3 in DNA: TGTGCCATAAGAGCGGGGCCGGGGACCGGGGAGCTGTTTTTT.

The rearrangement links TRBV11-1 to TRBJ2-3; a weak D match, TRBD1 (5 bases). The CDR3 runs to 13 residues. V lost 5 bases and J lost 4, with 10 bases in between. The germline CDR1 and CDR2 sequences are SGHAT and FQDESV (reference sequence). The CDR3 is CASSHTGPDTQYF. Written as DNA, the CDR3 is TGTGCCAGCAGCCATACAGGACCAGATACGCAGTATTTT.

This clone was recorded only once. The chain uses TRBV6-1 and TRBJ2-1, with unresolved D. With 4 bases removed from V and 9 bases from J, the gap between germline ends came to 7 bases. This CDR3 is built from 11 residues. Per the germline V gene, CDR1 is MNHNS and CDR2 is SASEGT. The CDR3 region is CASSVGFEQFF. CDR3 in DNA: TGTGCCAGCAGTGTCGGCTTTGAGCAGTTCTTC.

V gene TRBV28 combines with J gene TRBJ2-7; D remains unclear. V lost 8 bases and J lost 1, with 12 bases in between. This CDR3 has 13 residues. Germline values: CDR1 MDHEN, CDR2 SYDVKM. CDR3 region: CASSQPASYEQYF. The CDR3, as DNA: TGTGCCAGCTCCCAACCCGCGTCCTACGAGCAGTACTTC.

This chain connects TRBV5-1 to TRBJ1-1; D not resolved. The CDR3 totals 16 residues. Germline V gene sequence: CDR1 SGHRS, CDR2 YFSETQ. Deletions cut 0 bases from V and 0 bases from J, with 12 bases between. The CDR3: CASSLGPREMNTEAFF. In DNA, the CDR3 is TGCGCCAGCAGCTTGGGGCCGAGGGAGATGAACACTGAAGCTTTCTTT.

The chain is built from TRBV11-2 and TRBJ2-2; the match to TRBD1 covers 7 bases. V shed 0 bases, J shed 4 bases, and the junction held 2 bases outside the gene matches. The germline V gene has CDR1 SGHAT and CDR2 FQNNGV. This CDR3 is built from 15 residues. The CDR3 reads CASSLDRGSTGELFF. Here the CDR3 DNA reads TGTGCCAGCAGCTTAGACAGGGGGTCCACCGGGGAGCTGTTTTTT.

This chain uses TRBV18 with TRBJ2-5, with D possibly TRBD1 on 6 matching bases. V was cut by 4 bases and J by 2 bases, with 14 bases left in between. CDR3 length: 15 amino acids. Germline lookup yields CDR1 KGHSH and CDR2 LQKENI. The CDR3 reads CASSRGGQQQETQYF. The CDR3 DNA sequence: TGTGCCAGCTCACGAGGAGGACAGCAGCAAGAGACCCAGTACTTC.

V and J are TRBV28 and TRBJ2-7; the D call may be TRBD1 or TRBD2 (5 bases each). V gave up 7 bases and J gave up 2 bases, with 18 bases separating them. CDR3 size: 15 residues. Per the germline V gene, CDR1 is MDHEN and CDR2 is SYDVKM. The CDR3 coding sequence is TGTGCCAGCAACGGGGTAGGGGACCCCCCCTACGAGCAGTACTTC. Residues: CASNGVGDPPYEQYF. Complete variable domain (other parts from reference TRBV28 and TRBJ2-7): DVKVTQSSRYLVKRTGEKVFLECVQDMDHENMFWYRQDPGLGLRLIYFSYDVKMKEKGDIPEGYSVSREKKERFSLILESASTNQTSMYLCASNGVGDPPYEQYFGPGTRLTVT.

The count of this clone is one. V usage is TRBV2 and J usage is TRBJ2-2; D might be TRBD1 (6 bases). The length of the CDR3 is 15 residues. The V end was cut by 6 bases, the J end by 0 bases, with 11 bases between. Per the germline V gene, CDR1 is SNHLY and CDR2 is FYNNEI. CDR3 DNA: TGTGCCAGCAGCCGGGCAGGGGCGAACACCGGGGAGCTGTTTTTT. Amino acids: CASSRAGANTGELFF.

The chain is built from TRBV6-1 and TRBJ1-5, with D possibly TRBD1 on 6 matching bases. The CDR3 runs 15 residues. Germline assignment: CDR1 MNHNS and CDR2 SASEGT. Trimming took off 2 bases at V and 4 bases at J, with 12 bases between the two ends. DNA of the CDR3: TGTGCCAGCAGTGAATGGACAGCTTCAAATCAGCCCCAGCATTTT. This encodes CASSEWTASNQPQHF.

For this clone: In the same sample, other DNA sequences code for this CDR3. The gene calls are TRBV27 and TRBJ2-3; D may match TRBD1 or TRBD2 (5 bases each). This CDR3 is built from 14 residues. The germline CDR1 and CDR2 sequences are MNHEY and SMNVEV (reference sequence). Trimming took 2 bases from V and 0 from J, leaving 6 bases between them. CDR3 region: CASSLGGSTDTQYF. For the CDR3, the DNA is TGTGCCAGCAGTTTAGGGGGTAGCACAGATACGCAGTATTTT.

CDR3 sequence reads: CASSRIGQATEAFF. The CDR3, as DNA: TGTGCCAGTAGTAGAATCGGACAGGCCACTGAAGCTTTCTTT. The chain couples TRBV19 to TRBJ1-1; 7 bases match TRBD1. CDR3 length equals 14 residues. Germline V gives CDR1 LNHDA, CDR2 SQIVND (reference sequence). V trimming: 4 bases; J trimming: 4 bases; junction bases outside the gene matches: 6. Combining the CDR3 with reference TRBV19 and TRBJ1-1 gives the whole variable domain DGGITQSPKYLFRKEGQNVTLSCEQNLNHDAMYWYRQDPGQGLRLIYYSQIVNDFQKGDIAEGYSVSREKKESFPLTVTSAQKNPTAFYLCASSRIGQATEAFFGQGTRLTVV.

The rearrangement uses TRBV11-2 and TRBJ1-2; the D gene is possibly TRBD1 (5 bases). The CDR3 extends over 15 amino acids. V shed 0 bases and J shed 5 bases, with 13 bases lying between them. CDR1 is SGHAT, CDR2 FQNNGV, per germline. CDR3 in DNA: TGTGCCAGCAGCTTAGATCGGCAGGGCTTTTATGGCTACACCTTC. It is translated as CASSLDRQGFYGYTF. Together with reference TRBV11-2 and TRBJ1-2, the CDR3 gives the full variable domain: EAGVAQSPRYKIIEKRQSVAFWCNPISGHATLYWYQQILGQGPKLLIQFQNNGVVDDSQLPKDRFSAERLKGVDSTLKIQPAKLEDSAVYLCASSLDRQGFYGYTFGSGTRLTVV.

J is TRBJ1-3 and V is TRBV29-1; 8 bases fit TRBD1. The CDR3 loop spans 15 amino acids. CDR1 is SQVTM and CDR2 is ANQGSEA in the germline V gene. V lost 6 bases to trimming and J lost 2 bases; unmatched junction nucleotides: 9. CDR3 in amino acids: CSVRENRGTGNTIYF. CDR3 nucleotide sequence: TGCAGCGTCCGGGAAAACAGGGGGACTGGAAACACCATATATTTT. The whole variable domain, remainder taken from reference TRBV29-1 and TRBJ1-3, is SAVISQKPSRDICQRGTSLTIQCQVDSQVTMMFWYRQQPGQSLTLIATANQGSEATYESGFVIDKFPISRPNLTFSTLTVSNMSPEDSSIYLCSVRENRGTGNTIYFGEGSWLTVV.

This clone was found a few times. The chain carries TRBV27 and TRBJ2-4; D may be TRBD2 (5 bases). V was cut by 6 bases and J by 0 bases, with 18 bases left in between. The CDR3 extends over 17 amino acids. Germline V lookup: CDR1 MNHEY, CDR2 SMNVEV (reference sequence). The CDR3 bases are TGTGCCAGCAGAGCAAGGGCCATGGGAGTAGCCAAAAACATTCAGTACTTC. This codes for CASRARAMGVAKNIQYF.

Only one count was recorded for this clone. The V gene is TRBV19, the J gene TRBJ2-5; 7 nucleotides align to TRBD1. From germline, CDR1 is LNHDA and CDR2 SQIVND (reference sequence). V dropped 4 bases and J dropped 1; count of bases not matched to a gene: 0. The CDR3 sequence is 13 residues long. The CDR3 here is CASSKGAQETQYF. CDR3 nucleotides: TGTGCCAGTAGTAAGGGGGCCCAAGAGACCCAGTACTTC.

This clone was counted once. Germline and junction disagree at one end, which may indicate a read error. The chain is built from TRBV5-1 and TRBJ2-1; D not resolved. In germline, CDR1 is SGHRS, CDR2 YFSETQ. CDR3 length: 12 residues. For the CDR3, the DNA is TGCGCCAGCAGCACGACCTACGATGAGCAGTTCTTC. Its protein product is CASSTTYDEQFF. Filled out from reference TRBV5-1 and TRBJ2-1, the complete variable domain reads KAGVTQTPRYLIKTRGQQVTLSCSPISGHRSVSWYQQTPGQGLQFLFEYFSETQRNKGNFPGRFSGRQFSNSRSEMNVSTLELGDSALYLCASSTTYDEQFFGPGTRLTVL.

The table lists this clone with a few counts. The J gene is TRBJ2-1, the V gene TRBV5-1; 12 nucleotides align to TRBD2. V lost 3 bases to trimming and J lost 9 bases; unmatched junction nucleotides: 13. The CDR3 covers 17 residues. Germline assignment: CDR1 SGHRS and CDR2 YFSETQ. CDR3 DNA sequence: TGCGCCAGCAGCTCCTCGACTAGCGGGAGCCCGGTCGGTGAGCAGTTCTTC. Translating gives CASSSSTSGSPVGEQFF.

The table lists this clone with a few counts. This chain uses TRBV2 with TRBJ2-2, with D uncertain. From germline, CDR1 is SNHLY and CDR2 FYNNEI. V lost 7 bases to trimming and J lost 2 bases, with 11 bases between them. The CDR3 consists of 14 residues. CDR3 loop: CASMLLLNTGELFF. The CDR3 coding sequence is TGTGCCAGCATGCTACTGCTAAACACCGGGGAGCTGTTTTTT. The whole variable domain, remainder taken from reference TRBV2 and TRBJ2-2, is EPEVTQTPSHQVTQMGQEVILRCVPISNHLYFYWYRQILGQKVEFLVSFYNNEISEKSEIFDDQFSVERPDGSNFTLKIRSTKLEDSAMYFCASMLLLNTGELFFGEGSRLTVL.

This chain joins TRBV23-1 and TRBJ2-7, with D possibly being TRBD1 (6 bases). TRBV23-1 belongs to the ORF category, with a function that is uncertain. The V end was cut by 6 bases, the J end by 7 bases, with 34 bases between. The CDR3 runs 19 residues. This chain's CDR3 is CASSRPDRCIAGRGEEQYF. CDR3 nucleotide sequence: TGCGCCAGCAGCCGCCCCGACAGGTGTATTGCGGGCCGGGGTGAGGAGCAGTACTTC.

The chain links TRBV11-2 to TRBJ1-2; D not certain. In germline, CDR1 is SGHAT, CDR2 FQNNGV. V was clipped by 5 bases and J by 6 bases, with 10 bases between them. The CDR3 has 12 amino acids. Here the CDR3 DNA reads TGTGCCAGCAGCCACGAACGGAATGGCTACACCTTC. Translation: CASSHERNGYTF.